This TCR beta chain was sequenced for a study of immune heterogeneity within non-small cell lung tumors. Whole-study context: In total, the tumors were 4 squamous cell carcinomas, around 10 non-squamous carcinomas and 1 not otherwise specified.

Study results and caveats: Site-unique high-frequency clones occurred alongside identical dominant CDR3 beta clonotypes that recurred across tumor sites within a patient.

There are a few counts of this clonotype. Its antigen is as yet unknown. The starting template was genomic DNA from bulk tumor, about 600 ng per sample. Several biopsies were spaced far apart within each primary tumor and obtained as surgery took place. Newly diagnosed with untreated non-small cell lung cancer, the patients underwent curative surgery. TCR beta CDR3 regions came from multiplex PCR with 32 forward V and 13 reverse J primers. TCRdb called the multiplex PCR reads again in MiXCR, with one record for every CDR3 protein. The repertoire includes about 4,300 distinct CDR3 sequences, about a fifth of them detected once, and about 8.5% sits in the top ten. Trimming cost V 2 bases and J 6 bases, with 14 bases left between them. The CDR3 is 15 amino acids. Germline V gene sequence: CDR1 ENHRY, CDR2 SYGVKD.

The rearrangement joins TRBV10-3 to TRBJ2-1, with D possibly TRBD1 on 5 matching bases. Sequencing was carried out using lung tumor tissue. The clonotype originates from a man aged 65 to 79 with non-small cell lung cancer. The CDR3 region has the DNA TGTGCCATCAGTGAGGACAGATCGTCGGTCAATGAGCAGTTCTTC. Encoded protein: CAISEDRSSVNEQFF.